The present T cell receptor (beta chain) was sequenced within a study of neurological immune-mediated disorders. TCRdb fed the 5' RACE reads into MiXCR, producing one record per CDR3 protein. The top ten hold around 8.8% of the sample, which has fewer than 55,000 distinct CDR3 sequences, more than 9.5% seen once. Trimming left V 0 bases short and J 0 bases short, with 8 bases between. The CDR3 runs 15 residues. Germline CDR1 and CDR2: SGHDT and YYEEEE. Time point indicated: longitudinal time-point 3. This clonotype has a count of ten or more. The chain has TRBV5-6 and TRBJ2-3; no reliable D call. This receptor was identified in a male donor with HTLV-1-associated myelopathy (HAM/TSP). The sample taken for sequencing was PBMCs. The CDR3 spells CASSLDSASTDTQYF. In nucleotides, the CDR3 is TGTGCCAGCAGCTTGGATTCGGCTAGCACAGATACGCAGTATTTT.